Listed here are 23 T cell receptor beta chains from one sample, sequenced in a study of technical replicates of blood from several donors. Only in-frame clones appear in the TCRdb table, and some are missing; sequencing was by immunoSEQ multiplex PCR. The data show around 83,000 clones, 80% to 95% seen once. Sequenced material: T cells isolated from PBMCs. These receptors were obtained from a human donor in good health. Some clones in this sample may be carry-over from other donors' samples.

The V and J genes are TRBV11-2 and TRBJ2-5; a weak D match, TRBD2 (5 bases). Germline V gives CDR1 SGHAT, CDR2 FQNNGV. Trimming removed 2 bases from V and 4 bases from J, with 8 bases in between. CDR3 length: 13 amino acids. CDR3 sequence reads: CASSLREIETQYF. The CDR3 nucleotides read TGTGCCAGCAGCTTACGGGAAATAGAGACCCAGTACTTC.

This chain links TRBV13 with TRBJ2-7; 11 nucleotides line up with TRBD2. V lost 4 bases to trimming and J lost 3 bases; unmatched junction nucleotides: 2. The CDR3 is made up of 14 amino acids. The V gene's germline CDR1 is PRHDT and CDR2 FYEKMQ (reference sequence). CDR3 in DNA: TGTGCCAGCAGCTCGGGACTAGCGGTCTACGAGCAGTACTTC. Translating it yields CASSSGLAVYEQYF. Looking up the rest from reference TRBV13 and TRBJ2-7 gives the full variable domain: AAGVIQSPRHLIKEKRETATLKCYPIPRHDTVYWYQQGPGQDPQFLISFYEKMQSDKGSIPDRFSAQQFSDYHSELNMSSLELGDSALYFCASSSGLAVYEQYFGPGTRLTVT.

The J gene is TRBJ1-1, the V gene TRBV9; a possible D gene is TRBD1 (6 bases). The CDR3 consists of 14 residues. Germline CDR1 SGDLS, CDR2 YYNGEE. Trimming shortened V by 2 bases and J by 0 bases, and 8 bases separated the two germline ends. CDR3 DNA sequence: TGTGCCAGCAGCGTGGGACAAGTGAACACTGAAGCTTTCTTT. This encodes CASSVGQVNTEAFF.

This chain connects TRBV4-3 to TRBJ2-1; no definite D call. This CDR3 has 13 amino acids. V was cut by 1 base and J by 5 bases, with 6 bases left in between. Germline V CDR1 and CDR2: LGHNA, YSLEER. In DNA form, the CDR3 reads TGCGCCAGCAGCCAAGGGAGCCACAATGAGCAGTTCTTC. Translation: CASSQGSHNEQFF.

V is TRBV19 and J is TRBJ1-1, with 7 bases matching TRBD1. CDR1 LNHDA and CDR2 SQIVND come from the germline V gene (reference sequence). The CDR3 spans 14 residues. V shed 4 bases, J shed 0 bases, and the junction held 2 bases outside the gene matches. The chain's CDR3 is CASSKGTVNTEAFF. The CDR3 nucleotides are TGTGCCAGTAGTAAGGGGACAGTGAACACTGAAGCTTTCTTT.

The chain links TRBV6-5 to TRBJ1-1; no definite D call. The germline V gene encodes CDR1 MNHEY and CDR2 SVGAGI. This CDR3 contains 13 residues. Between the trimmed V and J ends, which lost 1 base and 6 bases, there was a span of 9 bases. The CDR3: CASSYYLAAEAFF. CDR3 sequence (DNA): TGTGCCAGCAGTTACTATCTCGCGGCTGAAGCTTTCTTT.

This clone occurred a few times. The V gene is TRBV5-8, the J gene TRBJ2-1, with a weak D call TRBD1 (6 bases). From germline, CDR1 is SGHTS and CDR2 YDEGEE. This CDR3 is built from 17 residues. The V gene lost 3 bases and the J gene lost 0 bases, with 16 bases spanning the gap. CDR3: CASSSGQSLSSYNEQFF. For the CDR3, the DNA is TGTGCCAGCAGCTCCGGACAGTCCTTAAGCTCCTACAATGAGCAGTTCTTC.

The chain carries TRBV19 and TRBJ1-5, with D unresolved. V was pared by 7 bases and J by 3 bases, with 10 bases between. The CDR3 contains 13 residues. Germline-derived CDR1 and CDR2 are LNHDA and SQIVND (reference sequence). The CDR3 nucleotides are TGTGCCAGTACCCATCGGGACAATCAGCCCCAGCATTTT. Its translation: CASTHRDNQPQHF.

The chain links TRBV4-2 to TRBJ2-1; 7 bases fit TRBD1. Per the germline V gene, CDR1 is LGHNA and CDR2 is YNFKEQ. The CDR3 totals 14 residues. V gave up 3 bases and J gave up 6 bases; unmatched junction bases: 5. CDR3 residues: CASSHGQAANEQFF. DNA of the CDR3: TGTGCCAGCAGCCATGGACAGGCGGCCAATGAGCAGTTCTTC.

The V and J genes are TRBV27 and TRBJ1-1; D not resolved. Trimming removed 4 bases from V and 0 bases from J, with 9 bases in between. CDR1 is MNHEY and CDR2 is SMNVEV in the germline V gene (reference sequence). The CDR3 is 14 residues long. The CDR3 region is CASSWGGLNTEAFF. CDR3 DNA: TGTGCCAGCAGTTGGGGAGGTCTGAACACTGAAGCTTTCTTT.

This chain links TRBV27 with TRBJ1-1; 7 bases agree with TRBD1. Looked up from germline, CDR1 is MNHEY and CDR2 is SMNVEV (reference sequence). J was trimmed by 6 bases and V by 8 bases; bases with no gene match: 12. There are 14 residues in the CDR3. For the CDR3, the DNA is TGTGCCAGCCGCATAGACAGGGAGATGCCTGAAGCTTTCTTT. Protein product: CASRIDREMPEAFF.

V and J are TRBV6-4 and TRBJ2-3; 9 bases align to TRBD2. CDR3 length: 15 amino acids. Germline CDR1 is MRHNA and CDR2 is SNTAGT. After removal of 6 bases from V and 0 bases from J, the junction contained 4 bases not matched to a gene. The CDR3 coding sequence is TGTGCCAGCAGCACCGGGACTAGCAGCACAGATACGCAGTATTTT. This encodes CASSTGTSSTDTQYF.

The chain couples TRBV11-1 to TRBJ1-1; D perhaps matches TRBD1 (6 bases). Deletions cut 5 bases from V and 0 bases from J, with 13 bases between. CDR3 length equals 15 residues. CDR1 and CDR2 from the germline V gene are SGHAT and FQDESV (reference sequence). CDR3 nucleotide sequence: TGTGCCAGCAGCAAATACAGGGCTATGAACACTGAAGCTTTCTTT. This encodes CASSKYRAMNTEAFF.

This chain joins TRBV4-3 and TRBJ2-1; D might be TRBD1 (5 bases). Germline assignment: CDR1 LGHNA and CDR2 YSLEER. CDR3 length: 17 residues. V lost 2 bases and J lost 2, with 16 bases in between. The CDR3 DNA reads as TGCGCCAGCAGCCAACTCCCCGACCAGGGCACCTACAATGAGCAGTTCTTC. It is translated as CASSQLPDQGTYNEQFF.

The chain uses TRBV6-5 and TRBJ2-1; D might be TRBD1 (6 bases). Germline CDR1 and CDR2: MNHEY and SVGAGI. This CDR3 region has 12 residues. V was cut by 5 bases and J by 9 bases, with 11 bases left in between. The CDR3 loop reads CASSRQVGEQFF. DNA for the CDR3: TGTGCCAGCAGTCGACAGGTTGGTGAGCAGTTCTTC.

The rearrangement links TRBV19 to TRBJ2-7, with a possible D match to TRBD1 (6 bases). Germline lookup yields CDR1 LNHDA and CDR2 SQIVND (reference sequence). This CDR3 is 15 amino acids long. V shed 4 bases and J shed 4 bases, with 17 bases lying between them. The CDR3 bases are TGTGCCAGTAGTACCCAGATCAGGGGCTTATACGAGCAGTACTTC. This encodes CASSTQIRGLYEQYF.

The chain uses TRBV6-5 and TRBJ2-7; tentatively, D is TRBD2 (6 bases). The germline V and J ends were trimmed by 4 bases and 3 bases, with 13 bases remaining between them. This CDR3 is built from 14 residues. CDR1 MNHEY and CDR2 SVGAGI come from the germline V gene. CDR3 sequence (DNA): TGTGCCAGCAGTTCCCCGGGAGTAATCTACGAGCAGTACTTC. Amino acid sequence: CASSSPGVIYEQYF.

The chain carries TRBV6-1 and TRBJ1-5; D unclear. Per the germline V gene, CDR1 is MNHNS and CDR2 is SASEGT. The germline V and J ends were trimmed by 5 bases and 0 bases, with 2 bases remaining between them. The CDR3 has 12 amino acids. The CDR3 DNA reads as TGTGCCAGCAGTCGTAGCAATCAGCCCCAGCATTTT. Amino acid sequence: CASSRSNQPQHF.

The J gene is TRBJ2-7, the V gene TRBV10-3; D might be TRBD2 (6 bases). CDR3 size: 12 residues. The germline V gene has CDR1 ENHRY and CDR2 SYGVKD. V lost 10 bases and J 5 bases, leaving 15 bases between the germline ends. CDR3 residues: CATGTWEDEQYF. DNA of the CDR3: TGTGCCACAGGGACCTGGGAGGACGAGCAGTACTTC.

The J gene is TRBJ2-1, the V gene TRBV7-3; TRBD2 agrees at 10 bases. The CDR3 has 15 amino acids. Germline loops: CDR1 SGHTA, CDR2 FQGTGA. J was trimmed by 5 bases and V by 5 bases; bases with no gene match: 6. The CDR3 nucleotides are TGTGCCAGCAGCGAAACTAGCGGGAAGAACAATGAGCAGTTCTTC. Its translation is CASSETSGKNNEQFF. Filled out from reference TRBV7-3 and TRBJ2-1, the complete variable domain reads GAGVSQTPSNKVTEKGKYVELRCDPISGHTALYWYRQSLGQGPEFLIYFQGTGAADDSGLPNDRFFAVRPEGSVSTLKIQRTERGDSAVYLCASSETSGKNNEQFFGPGTRLTVL.

This clone has only one observation. The rearrangement uses TRBV2 and TRBJ1-5; 8 bases are shared with TRBD1. Germline trimming cut 3 bases from V and 2 bases from J; bases unmatched to any gene: 3. CDR1 and CDR2 from the germline V gene are SNHLY and FYNNEI. The CDR3 is 15 amino acids. The CDR3 sequence is CASSDMGQGNQPQHF. In nucleotides, the CDR3 is TGTGCCAGCAGTGATATGGGACAGGGCAATCAGCCCCAGCATTTT.

This clone was seen only a few times. The V and J genes are TRBV9 and TRBJ2-5, with TRBD2 identical over 7 bases. Germline values: CDR1 SGDLS, CDR2 YYNGEE. V dropped 2 bases and J dropped 4; count of bases not matched to a gene: 8. This CDR3 spans 15 amino acids. CDR3 sequence reads: CASSVGEREIETQYF. CDR3 bases: TGTGCCAGCAGCGTTGGAGAGCGGGAAATAGAGACCCAGTACTTC.

V gene TRBV30 combines with J gene TRBJ2-5, with D hard to call. The CDR3 spans 12 residues. Per the germline V gene, CDR1 is GTSNPN and CDR2 is SVGIG (reference sequence). The ends were cut back, 0 bases at V and 2 bases at J, with 4 bases in the middle. The DNA of the CDR3 is TGTGCCTGGAGTGTAACACAAGAGACCCAGTACTTC. This codes for CAWSVTQETQYF.